Listed here are 9 T cell receptor beta chains from one sample, sequenced in a study of cytomegalovirus exposure and HLA in healthy donors. A multiplex PCR was run with 60 Vbeta primers and 13 Jbeta primers. This table comes from immunoSEQ multiplex PCR, and its TCRdb copy is limited to in-frame clones, with some not included. The data show about 77,000 clones, around 78% seen once. The sequenced material came from PBMCs. These receptors were obtained from a man aged 35-49 years in good health and CMV-seronegative.

This chain links TRBV7-2 with TRBJ1-1; TRBD1 matches 10 bases. V lost 5 bases to trimming and J lost 1 base; unmatched junction nucleotides: 4. This CDR3 is 15 amino acids long. CDR1 and CDR2 (germline): SGHTA, FQGNSA. CDR3 region: CASSRDRGQNTEAFF. DNA for the CDR3: TGTGCCAGCAGCCGCGACAGGGGGCAGAACACTGAAGCTTTCTTT.

The CDR3 coding sequence is TGTGCCAGCAGCCTGGGACTAGCGGGAGTGCGTGAGCAGTTCTTC. It is translated as CASSLGLAGVREQFF. The chain joins TRBV5-4 to TRBJ2-1, with TRBD2 identical over 14 bases. The CDR3 loop spans 15 amino acids. Looked up from germline, CDR1 is SGHNT and CDR2 is YYREEE (reference sequence). Trimming removed 4 bases from V and 9 bases from J; junction bases left unmatched: 6.

The DNA of the CDR3 is TGCGCCAGCAGTGATAGGACTAGCGGCCAAGAGACCCAGTACTTC. Translated, it gives CASSDRTSGQETQYF. The chain recombines TRBV10-2 with TRBJ2-5; 10 bases align to TRBD2. This CDR3 is 15 amino acids long. The germline CDR1 and CDR2 sequences are WSHSY and SAAADI. Unmatched junction bases numbered 2, after V lost 3 bases and J lost 1 base.

As DNA, the CDR3 is TGTGCCAGCAAACCCGGGGAGGTAGCGGGAGACTACGAGCAGTACTTC. Protein: CASKPGEVAGDYEQYF. This chain connects TRBV5-4 to TRBJ2-7; 9 bases line up with TRBD2. This CDR3 is built from 16 residues. Looked up from germline, CDR1 is SGHNT and CDR2 is YYREEE (reference sequence). The junction had 13 bases not matched to a gene; V was cut back by 6 bases and J by 3 bases.

J is TRBJ1-5 and V is TRBV5-8; D is uncertain. The CDR3 runs to 15 residues. In germline, CDR1 is SGHTS, CDR2 YDEGEE. V lost 3 bases, J lost 5 bases, and 15 bases lay in between. The CDR3 DNA follows: TGTGCCAGCAGCTCAACACCGGGAGCTTATCAGCCCCAGCATTTT. Amino acids: CASSSTPGAYQPQHF.

This clone was observed a few times. This chain joins TRBV6-1 and TRBJ1-2, with D uncertain. Germline V gene sequence: CDR1 MNHNS, CDR2 SASEGT. This CDR3 contains 14 residues. The V end was cut by 7 bases, the J end by 6 bases, with 18 bases between. The CDR3 sequence: CASMKTGEWHGYTF. CDR3 DNA sequence: TGTGCCAGCATGAAAACGGGAGAATGGCATGGCTACACCTTC.

The V gene is TRBV11-2, the J gene TRBJ2-5; 9 bases match TRBD1. The CDR3 covers 15 residues. The germline V gene has CDR1 SGHAT and CDR2 FQNNGV. The V gene end was trimmed by 4 bases and the J gene end by 5 bases; junction bases not matched to a gene: 8. The CDR3 DNA reads TGTGCCAGCAGCTCTGTGACAGGGGGGCAGGAGACCCAGTACTTC. Encoded protein: CASSSVTGGQETQYF.

The chain carries TRBV18 and TRBJ2-3; TRBD2 agrees at 7 bases. The CDR3 covers 14 residues. Trimming at V came to 3 bases and at J to 6 bases, leaving 6 bases not matched to a gene. Germline CDR1 KGHSH, CDR2 LQKENI. CDR3 in amino acids: CASSPGREIDTQYF. CDR3 coding DNA: TGTGCCAGCTCACCCGGGCGGGAGATCGATACGCAGTATTTT.

DNA of the CDR3: TGCAGCGTAGATAGGACAGGGGATGGGAACATTCAGTACTTC. This encodes CSVDRTGDGNIQYF. The chain carries TRBV29-1 and TRBJ2-4; 9 bases line up with TRBD1. Losses at the gene ends were 6 bases for V and 7 bases for J; bases not matched to a gene: 10. The CDR3 is made up of 14 amino acids. The germline V gene has CDR1 SQVTM and CDR2 ANQGSEA.